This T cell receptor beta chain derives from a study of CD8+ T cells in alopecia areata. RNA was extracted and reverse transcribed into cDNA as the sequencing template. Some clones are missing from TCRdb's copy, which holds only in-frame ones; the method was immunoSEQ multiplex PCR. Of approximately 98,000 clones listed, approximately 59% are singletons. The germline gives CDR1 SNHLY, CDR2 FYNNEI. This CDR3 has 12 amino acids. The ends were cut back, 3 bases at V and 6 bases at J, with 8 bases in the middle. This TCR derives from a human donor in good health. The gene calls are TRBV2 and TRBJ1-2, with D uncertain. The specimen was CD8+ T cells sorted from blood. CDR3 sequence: CASSDWQDGYTF. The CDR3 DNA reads TGTGCCAGCAGTGACTGGCAAGATGGCTACACCTTC. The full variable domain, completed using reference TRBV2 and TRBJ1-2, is EPEVTQTPSHQVTQMGQEVILRCVPISNHLYFYWYRQILGQKVEFLVSFYNNEISEKSEIFDDQFSVERPDGSNFTLKIRSTKLEDSAMYFCASSDWQDGYTFGSGTRLTVV.